This TCR beta chain appears in the sequencing data of a study of cytomegalovirus exposure and HLA in healthy donors. The study's findings and limits: Other equally common chains were less clonally expanded than HLA-associated TCR beta chains, a later analysis showed. Productive rates of about 90% or about 30% were seen for most TCR beta V segments in an earlier analysis. Analyses of presence and absence presupposed an approximately uniform sequencing depth across donors. It emerged from a later analysis that several of the most significant clusters appeared to be linked to common viral pathogens.

A word on this clone: Its antigen is unidentified.

The PCR employed 60 Vbeta primers together with 13 Jbeta primers. Here immunoSEQ multiplex PCR was the method, and the copy in TCRdb shows in-frame clones only, minus some. The sample shows under 200,000 clones, roughly 80% of them seen only once. The clonotype originates from a man aged 45-65 years in good health and CMV-seronegative. Sample: PBMCs.

This CDR3 reads CASTPTGGLNTEAFF. CDR3 sequence (DNA): TGTGCCAGCACCCCGACAGGGGGCTTGAACACTGAAGCTTTCTTT. J is TRBJ1-1 and V is TRBV7-9; TRBD1 matches 10 bases. CDR3 size: 15 residues. CDR1 and CDR2 (germline): SEHNR, FQNEAQ (reference sequence). J lost 0 bases, V lost 7 bases, and 5 bases had no gene match.